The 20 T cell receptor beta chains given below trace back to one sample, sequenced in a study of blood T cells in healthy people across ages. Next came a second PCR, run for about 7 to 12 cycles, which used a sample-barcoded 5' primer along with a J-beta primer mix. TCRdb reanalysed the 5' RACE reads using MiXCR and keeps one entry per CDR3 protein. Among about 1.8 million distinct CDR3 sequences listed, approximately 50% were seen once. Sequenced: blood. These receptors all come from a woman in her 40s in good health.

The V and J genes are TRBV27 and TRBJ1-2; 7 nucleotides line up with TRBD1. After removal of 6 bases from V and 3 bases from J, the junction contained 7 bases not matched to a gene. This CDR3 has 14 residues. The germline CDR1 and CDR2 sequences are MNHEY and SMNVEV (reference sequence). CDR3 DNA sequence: TGTGCCAGCAGCCCCCGGGACAGCTACTATGGCTACACCTTC. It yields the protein CASSPRDSYYGYTF.

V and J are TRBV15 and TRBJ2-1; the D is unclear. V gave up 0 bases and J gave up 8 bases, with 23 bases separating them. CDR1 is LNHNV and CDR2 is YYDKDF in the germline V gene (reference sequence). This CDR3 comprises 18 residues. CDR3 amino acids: CATSRDHGVAVSFHEQFF. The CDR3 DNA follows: TGTGCCACCAGCAGAGATCACGGAGTAGCAGTTTCCTTCCATGAGCAGTTCTTC. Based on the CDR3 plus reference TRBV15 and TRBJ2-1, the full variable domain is DAMVIQNPRYQVTQFGKPVTLSCSQTLNHNVMYWYQQKSSQAPKLLFHYYDKDFNNEADTPDNFQSRRPNTSFCFLDIRSPGLGDTAMYLCATSRDHGVAVSFHEQFFGPGTRLTVL.

The CDR3 reads CSADYPTGGLNTEAFF. The CDR3 DNA sequence: TGCAGTGCCGATTATCCGACAGGGGGGTTGAACACTGAAGCTTTCTTT. This chain uses TRBV20-1 with TRBJ1-1; 9 nucleotides match TRBD1. Germline values: CDR1 DFQATT, CDR2 SNEGSKA (reference sequence). This CDR3 has 16 amino acids. J was trimmed by 0 bases and V by 6 bases; bases with no gene match: 11.

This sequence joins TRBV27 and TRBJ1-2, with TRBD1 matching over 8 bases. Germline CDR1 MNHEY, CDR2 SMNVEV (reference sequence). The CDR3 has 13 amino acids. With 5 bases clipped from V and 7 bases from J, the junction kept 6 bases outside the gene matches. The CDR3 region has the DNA TGTGCCAGCAGTCCGGGGACAGGCGCTGGCTACACCTTC. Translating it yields CASSPGTGAGYTF.

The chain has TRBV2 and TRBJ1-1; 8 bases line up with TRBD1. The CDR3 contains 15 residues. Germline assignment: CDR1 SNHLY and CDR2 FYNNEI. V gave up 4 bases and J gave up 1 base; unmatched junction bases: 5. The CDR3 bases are TGTGCCAGCAGTGGACAGGGGAGTCGGAACACTGAAGCTTTCTTT. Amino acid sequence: CASSGQGSRNTEAFF.

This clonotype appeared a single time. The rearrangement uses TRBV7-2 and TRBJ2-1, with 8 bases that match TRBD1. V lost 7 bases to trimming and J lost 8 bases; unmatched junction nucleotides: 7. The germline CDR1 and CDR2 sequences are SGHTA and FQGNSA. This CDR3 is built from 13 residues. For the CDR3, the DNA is TGTGCCAGCAATGGACAGGGAGTTTATGAGCAGTTCTTC. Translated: CASNGQGVYEQFF. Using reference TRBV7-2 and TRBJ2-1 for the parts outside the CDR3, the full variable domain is GAGVSQSPSNKVTEKGKDVELRCDPISGHTALYWYRQSLGQGLEFLIYFQGNSAPDKSGLPSDRFSAERTGGSVSTLTIQRTQQEDSAVYLCASNGQGVYEQFFGPGTRLTVL.

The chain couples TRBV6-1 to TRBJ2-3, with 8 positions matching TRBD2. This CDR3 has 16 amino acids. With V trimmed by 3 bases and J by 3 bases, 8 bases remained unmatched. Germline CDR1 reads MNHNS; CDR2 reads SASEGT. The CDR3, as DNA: TGTGCCAGCAGTGAGTCGGGCGGGGGGCCTACAGATACGCAGTATTTT. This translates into CASSESGGGPTDTQYF.

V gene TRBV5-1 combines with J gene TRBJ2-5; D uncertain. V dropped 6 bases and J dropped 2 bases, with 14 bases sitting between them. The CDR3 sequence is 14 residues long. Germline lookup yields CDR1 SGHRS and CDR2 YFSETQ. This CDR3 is CASKSGARQETQYF. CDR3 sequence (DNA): TGCGCCAGCAAGTCCGGCGCCCGACAAGAGACCCAGTACTTC.

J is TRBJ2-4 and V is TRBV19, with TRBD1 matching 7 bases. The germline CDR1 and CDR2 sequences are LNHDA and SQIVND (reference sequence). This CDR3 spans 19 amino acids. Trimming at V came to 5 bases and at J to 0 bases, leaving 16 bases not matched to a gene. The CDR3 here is CASSFSGPLRGLAKNIQYF. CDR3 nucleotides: TGTGCCAGTAGTTTCTCGGGACCCCTAAGGGGGCTAGCCAAAAACATTCAGTACTTC.

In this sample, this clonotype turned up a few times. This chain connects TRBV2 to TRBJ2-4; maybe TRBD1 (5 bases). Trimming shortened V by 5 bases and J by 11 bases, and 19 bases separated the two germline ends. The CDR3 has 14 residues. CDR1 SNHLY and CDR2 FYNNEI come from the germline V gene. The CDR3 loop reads CASSPPRQKLVQYF. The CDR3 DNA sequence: TGTGCCAGCAGTCCCCCCCGACAGAAATTAGTTCAGTACTTC.

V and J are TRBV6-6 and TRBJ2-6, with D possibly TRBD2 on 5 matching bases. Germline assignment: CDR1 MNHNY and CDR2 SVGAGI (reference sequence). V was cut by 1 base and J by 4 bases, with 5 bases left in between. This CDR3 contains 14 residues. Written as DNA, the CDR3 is TGTGCCAGCAGTTACTGGGAGGGGGCCAACGTCCTGACTTTC. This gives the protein CASSYWEGANVLTF.

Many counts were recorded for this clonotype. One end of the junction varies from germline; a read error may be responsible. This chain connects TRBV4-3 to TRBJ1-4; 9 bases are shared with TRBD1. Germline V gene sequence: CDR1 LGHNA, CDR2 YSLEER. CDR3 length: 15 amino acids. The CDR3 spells CASSQEGTGSEKLFF. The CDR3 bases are TGTGCCAGCAGCCAAGAAGGGACAGGGTCGGAGAAACTGTTTTTT.

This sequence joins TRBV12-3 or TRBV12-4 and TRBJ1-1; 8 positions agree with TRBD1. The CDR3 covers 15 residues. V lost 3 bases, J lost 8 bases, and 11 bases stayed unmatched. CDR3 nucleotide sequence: TGTGCCAGCAGTTTGGCCACAGGGGGGCTTGGAGAAGCTTTCTTT. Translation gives CASSLATGGLGEAFF.

The CDR3: CASSLVGRLGPGANVLTF. The DNA of the CDR3 is TGTGCCAGCAGCTTAGTCGGGAGGTTAGGGCCTGGGGCCAACGTCCTGACTTTC. The J gene is TRBJ2-6, the V gene TRBV7-2; 7 positions agree with TRBD2. This CDR3 has 18 residues. Germline CDR1 is SGHTA and CDR2 is FQGNSA. Losses at the gene ends were 1 base for V and 2 bases for J; bases not matched to a gene: 8.

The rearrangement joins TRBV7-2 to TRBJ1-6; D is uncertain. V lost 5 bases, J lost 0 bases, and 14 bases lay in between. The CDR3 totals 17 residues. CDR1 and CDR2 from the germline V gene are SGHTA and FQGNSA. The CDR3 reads CASSPPQASSYNSPLHF. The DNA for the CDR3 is TGTGCCAGCAGCCCCCCCCAGGCGAGCTCCTATAATTCACCCCTCCACTTT.

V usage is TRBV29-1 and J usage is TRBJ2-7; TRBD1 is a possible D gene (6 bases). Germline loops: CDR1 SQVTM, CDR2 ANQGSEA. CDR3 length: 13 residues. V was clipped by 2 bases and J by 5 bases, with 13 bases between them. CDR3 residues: CSVEMDRPDEQYF. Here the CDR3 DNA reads TGCAGCGTTGAAATGGACAGACCTGACGAGCAGTACTTC.

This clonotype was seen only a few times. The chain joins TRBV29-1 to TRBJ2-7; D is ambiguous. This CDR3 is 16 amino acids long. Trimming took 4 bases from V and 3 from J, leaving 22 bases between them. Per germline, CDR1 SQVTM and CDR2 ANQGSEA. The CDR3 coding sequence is TGCAGCGTTGTAGCTTTGCTTTGGATTTGGCGCTACGAGCAGTACTTC. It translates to CSVVALLWIWRYEQYF.

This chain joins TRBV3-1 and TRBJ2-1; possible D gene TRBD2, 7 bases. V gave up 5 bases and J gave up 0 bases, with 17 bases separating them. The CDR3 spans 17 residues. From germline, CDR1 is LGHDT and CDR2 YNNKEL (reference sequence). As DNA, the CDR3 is TGTGCCAGCAGCGAACTCGGGGGGCGCATCTCCTACAATGAGCAGTTCTTC. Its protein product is CASSELGGRISYNEQFF.

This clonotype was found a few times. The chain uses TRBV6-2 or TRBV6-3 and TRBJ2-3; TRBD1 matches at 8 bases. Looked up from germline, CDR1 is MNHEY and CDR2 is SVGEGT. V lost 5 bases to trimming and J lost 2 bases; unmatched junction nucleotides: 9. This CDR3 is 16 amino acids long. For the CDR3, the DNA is TGTGCCAGCAGTCAGGGACAGGACTACTACACAGATACGCAGTATTTT. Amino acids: CASSQGQDYYTDTQYF.

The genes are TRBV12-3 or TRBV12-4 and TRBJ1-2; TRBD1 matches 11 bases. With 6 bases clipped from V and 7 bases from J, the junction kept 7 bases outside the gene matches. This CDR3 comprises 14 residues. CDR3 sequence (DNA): TGTGCCAGCAGGCCCGGACAGGGGGCTGGTGGCTACACCTTC. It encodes CASRPGQGAGGYTF.